This is a list of T cell receptor beta chains from one sample in a study of neoadjuvant anti-PD-1 for oral cavity cancer. The assay was immunoSEQ multiplex PCR, and TCRdb's table has in-frame clones only and misses some. The sample lists over 5,500 clones, 72% occurring once. Material: PBMCs, obtained before nivolumab (anti-PD-1) treatment. These receptors originate from a person between 40 and 80 years old with oral cavity squamous cell carcinoma. Both conserved end residues are part of each CDR3. A D gene is named only where the DNA matches it firmly. Rows give clone size only sometimes, using once, few, many, or a class for an expanded clone.

>TRBJ1-2|.|.|TRBV30
TGTGCCTGGAGTAGGGACCGTCCCTTCGGCTACACCTTC
CAWSRDRPFGYTF
>TRBJ2-5|.|.|TRBV5-1
TGCGCCAGCAGCTTGGGGCGGACCCAAGAGACCCAGTACTTC
CASSLGRTQETQYF
>TRBJ2-2|.|TRBD2|TRBV18
TGTGCCAGCTCATCGGGGACTAGCGCCGGGGAGCTGTTTTTT
CASSSGTSAGELFF
>TRBJ2-1|.|.|TRBV7-2
TGTGCCAGCAGCATACCCTCGAGGGGGGACGAGCAGTTCTTC
CASSIPSRGDEQFF
>TRBJ2-7|.|TRBD2|TRBV9
TGTGCCAGCAGCGCTAGCGGGAACTCCTACGAGCAGTACTTC
CASSASGNSYEQYF
>TRBJ2-1|.|TRBD2|TRBV10-1
TGCGCCAGCAAGGCTAGCGGGGATTACAATGAGCAGTTCTTC
CASKASGDYNEQFF
>TRBJ1-6|.|TRBD1|TRBV11-2
TGTGCCAGCAGCATGGACAGGGCAAAAAATAATTCACCCCTCCACTTT
CASSMDRAKNNSPLHF
>TRBJ2-4|.|TRBD1|TRBV29-1
TGCAGCGTTGCCGACAGGGTAATCCAAAACATTCAGTACTTC
CSVADRVIQNIQYF
>TRBJ1-6|.|.|TRBV27
TGTGCCAGCACCCTAGACTATAATTCACCCCTCCACTTT
CASTLDYNSPLHF
>TRBJ1-1|few|.|TRBV29-1
TGCAGCGTGGGCGGGTGGGACGACACTGAAGCTTTCTTT
CSVGGWDDTEAFF
>TRBJ1-2|.|TRBD1|TRBV7-2
TGTGCCAGCAGCTTAGGGGCCCGAACAGGGGATACAGGGGGCTACACCTTC
CASSLGARTGDTGGYTF
>TRBJ2-7|.|TRBD1|TRBV6-1
TGTGCCAGCAGTGAAGGGACAGGGGGCTCCTACGAGCAGTACTTC
CASSEGTGGSYEQYF
>TRBJ1-2|.|TRBD1|TRBV5-1
TGCGCCAGCAGCCCGGGACAGGGGAGTTTTGACTATGGCTACACCTTC
CASSPGQGSFDYGYTF
>TRBJ1-3|.|TRBD1|TRBV7-2
TGTGCCAGCAGCCTTCAGACAGGGTCTGGAAACACCATATATTTT
CASSLQTGSGNTIYF
>TRBJ2-1|.|TRBD1|TRBV11-2
TGTGCCAGCAGCTTTCAGACAGGGGTTGGGTTCTTC
CASSFQTGVGFF
>TRBJ2-7|.|TRBD1|TRBV2
TGTGCCAGCAGTGGGGACAGGGGTGGGAAGCAGTACTTC
CASSGDRGGKQYF
>TRBJ1-5|.|.|TRBV6-4
TGTGCCAGCAGTGGGACAGAGTGCTATCAGCCCCAGCATTTT
CASSGTECYQPQHF
>TRBJ2-4|.|.|TRBV29-1
TGCAGCGTTGAGTTGGTAACCAAAAACATTCAGTACTTC
CSVELVTKNIQYF
>TRBJ2-7|.|TRBD2|TRBV9
TGTGCCAGCAGCCCTCGGGCTAGCGGAATCCACTACGAGCAGTACTTC
CASSPRASGIHYEQYF
>TRBJ1-6|.|TRBD1|TRBV18
TGTGCCAGCTCACCCCGGACAGGGGTTAATTCACCCCTCCACTTT
CASSPRTGVNSPLHF
>TRBJ2-4|.|.|TRBV25-1
TGTGCCAGCAGGGATGGGACAGCCAAAAACATTCAGTACTTC
CASRDGTAKNIQYF
>TRBJ2-4|.|.|TRBV29-1
TGCAGCGTTTCCGATACCGGGCACCAGTACTTC
CSVSDTGHQYF
>TRBJ2-5|once|.|TRBV7-2
TGTGCCAGCACCCCCTTCGGAGGGGGAGGGGAGACCCAGTACTTC
CASTPFGGGGETQYF
>TRBJ2-7|few|.|TRBV11-2
TGTGCCAGCAGCTTAGATAACGGGCCCTACGAGCAGTACTTC
CASSLDNGPYEQYF
>TRBJ1-5|.|.|TRBV4-3
TGCGCCAGCAGCCAAGATTGGGGGGTGAAGTTTCAGCCCCAGCATTTT
CASSQDWGVKFQPQHF
>TRBJ1-3|.|.|TRBV19
TGTGCCAGTAGTACCACCCGGTTTGGAAACACCATATATTTT
CASSTTRFGNTIYF
>TRBJ2-3|.|TRBD1|TRBV11-3
TGTGCCAGCAGCTCTAGCCCTAGGGGGCTCCCCACAGATACGCAGTATTTT
CASSSSPRGLPTDTQYF
>TRBJ2-2|.|.|TRBV7-6
TGTGCCAGCAGCTTAGCCCAGAACACCGGGGAGCTGTTTTTT
CASSLAQNTGELFF
>TRBJ2-5|.|.|TRBV10-3
TGTGCCACTACGACTGGACTCCGAGAGACCCAGTACTTC
CATTTGLRETQYF
>TRBJ2-7|.|.|TRBV7-2
TGTGCCAGCAGCTTGGGCAGAAGACCGCCCGAGCAGTACTTC
CASSLGRRPPEQYF
>TRBJ2-5|.|.|TRBV19
TGTGCCAGTAGCGGGGCAGGGGGGGAGACCCAGTACTTC
CASSGAGGETQYF
>TRBJ2-5|once|TRBD1|TRBV5-6
TGTGCCAGCATGCCTGAACAATGGACAGGGGGCTATGAGACCCAGTACTTC
CASMPEQWTGGYETQYF
>TRBJ1-5|.|.|TRBV10-3
TGTGCCATCAGTGTATCCGGCAGGGATCAGCCCCAGCATTTT
CAISVSGRDQPQHF
>TRBJ1-1|few|TRBD1|TRBV5-1
TGCGCCAGCAGCTTGGCGGACAGGAGCACTGAAGCTTTCTTT
CASSLADRSTEAFF
>TRBJ2-7|few|.|TRBV6-1
TGTGCCAGCACCTGGAGCTTCCTGAACTCCTACGAGCAGTACTTC
CASTWSFLNSYEQYF
>TRBJ2-1|.|.|TRBV4-3
TGCGCCAGCAGCCAAGACAGGGCGTCCTACAATGAGCAGTTCTTC
CASSQDRASYNEQFF
>TRBJ1-2|.|.|TRBV30
TGTGCCTGGATTGGGACGGCTTATGGCTACACCTTC
CAWIGTAYGYTF
>TRBJ1-5|few|.|TRBV2
TGTGCCAGCGGTCGAAGGGATCAGCCCCAGCATTTT
CASGRRDQPQHF
>TRBJ2-2|.|.|TRBV4-1
TGCGCCAGCAGCCAAGGCGTGTGGAGGCGACAAAAAAACACCGGGGAGCTGTTTTTT
CASSQGVWRRQKNTGELFF
>TRBJ2-7|.|TRBD1|TRBV19
TGTGCCAGTAGCAGACAGGGTTCCTACGAGCAGTACTTC
CASSRQGSYEQYF
>TRBJ2-7|.|.|TRBV9
TGTGCCAGCAGCGTGAGGTTCGAGTCCTACGAGCAGTACTTC
CASSVRFESYEQYF
>TRBJ1-6|.|.|TRBV5-5
TGTGCCAGCAGCTTGAATTCTGGGGGCAATAATTCACCCCTCCACTTT
CASSLNSGGNNSPLHF
>TRBJ1-4|.|TRBD1|TRBV5-1
TGCGCCAGCAGCCCTAGTCCCGGGACAGGGGATCGAAATGAAAAACTGTTTTTT
CASSPSPGTGDRNEKLFF
>TRBJ2-2|.|TRBD1|TRBV7-2
TGTGCCAGCAGCTTGACAGGGACGAACACCGGGGAGCTGTTTTTT
CASSLTGTNTGELFF
>TRBJ1-1|.|.|TRBV6-5
TGTGCCAGCAGAGGGCTCGGGGGGGTGAACACTGAAGCTTTCTTT
CASRGLGGVNTEAFF
>TRBJ1-6|few|.|TRBV25-1
TGTGCCAGCAGTGACGCGTCCGGTCTCTATAATTCACCCCTCCACTTT
CASSDASGLYNSPLHF
>TRBJ1-3|few|.|TRBV6-1
TGTGCCAGCAGTGACGTCTATGGAAACACCATATATTTT
CASSDVYGNTIYF
>TRBJ1-3|once|.|TRBV6-5
TGTGCCAGCAGTTTCAGGGGCACCATATATTTT
CASSFRGTIYF
>TRBJ1-6|.|.|TRBV28
TGTGCCAGCAGTTTATACGTCAGGAAAGATTCACCCCTCCACTTT
CASSLYVRKDSPLHF
>TRBJ2-1|.|.|TRBV27
TGTGCCAGCAGTTTATCAAAACAGGGCTATGAGCAGTTCTTC
CASSLSKQGYEQFF
>TRBJ1-3|.|.|TRBV6-5
TGTGCCAGCAATCCACAGGGAGGAGGAAACACCATATATTTT
CASNPQGGGNTIYF
>TRBJ2-7|.|.|TRBV6-5
TGTGCCAGCAGTTACTCGGAGGGTTGGGCTCCGTACTTC
CASSYSEGWAPYF
>TRBJ2-5|.|.|TRBV6-5
TGTGCCAGCACCCCGGGATCTCAAGAGACCCAGTACTTC
CASTPGSQETQYF
>TRBJ1-2|.|.|TRBV4-3
TGCGCCAGCAGCCAAGAAAGGGGAAATGGGCGTGGCTACACCTTC
CASSQERGNGRGYTF
>TRBJ1-1|.|TRBD1|TRBV15
TGTGCCACCAGCAGAGAGCGACGACAGGGCAGCACTGAAGCTTTCTTT
CATSRERRQGSTEAFF
>TRBJ1-2|.|.|TRBV19
TGTGCCAGTAGTACGACCGGGACCTCGGACATATATGGCTACACCTTC
CASSTTGTSDIYGYTF
>TRBJ2-1|.|.|TRBV7-2
TGTGCCAGCAGCTCTCTTGGGGTTCCTACGGATGAGCAGTTCTTC
CASSSLGVPTDEQFF
>TRBJ1-6|.|.|TRBV2
TGTGCCAGCAGTGAAGTTAAGTATAATTCACCCCTCCACTTT
CASSEVKYNSPLHF